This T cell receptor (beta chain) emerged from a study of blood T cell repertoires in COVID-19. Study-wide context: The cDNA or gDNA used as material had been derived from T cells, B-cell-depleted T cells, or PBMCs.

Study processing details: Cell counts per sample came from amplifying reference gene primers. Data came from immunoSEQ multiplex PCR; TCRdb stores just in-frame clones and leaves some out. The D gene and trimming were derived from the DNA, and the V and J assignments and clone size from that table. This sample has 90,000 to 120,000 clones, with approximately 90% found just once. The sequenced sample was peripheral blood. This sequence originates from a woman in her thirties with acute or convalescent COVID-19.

In DNA form, the CDR3 reads TGTGCCAGCAGTTACCCGGGAACCCGGAATATATTGATGTTTTTT. Amino acid sequence: CASSYPGTRNILMFF. The chain combines TRBV2 with TRBJ1-4, with D hard to call. The V and J ends lost 5 bases and 15 bases respectively, with 25 bases between them. The V gene's germline CDR1 is SNHLY and CDR2 FYNNEI. CDR3 size: 15 residues. Based on the CDR3 plus reference TRBV2 and TRBJ1-4, the full variable domain is EPEVTQTPSHQVTQMGQEVILRCVPISNHLYFYWYRQILGQKVEFLVSFYNNEISEKSEIFDDQFSVERPDGSNFTLKIRSTKLEDSAMYFCASSYPGTRNILMFFGSGTQLSVL.